These 9 T cell receptor beta chains were sequenced from one sample in a study of blood T cell repertoires in COVID-19. TCRdb's table, derived via immunoSEQ multiplex PCR, lists solely in-frame clones and lacks some. The profile covers roughly 160,000 clones, with about 86% appearing a single time and roughly 8.2% taken by the ten largest. The sequenced sample consisted of peripheral blood. The receptor set was obtained from a man in his sixties with acute or convalescent COVID-19.

The V call is TRBV29-1, the J call TRBJ1-3; perhaps TRBD1 as D (6 bases). V lost 4 bases and J lost 3, with 16 bases in between. CDR1 and CDR2 from the germline V gene are SQVTM and ANQGSEA. This CDR3 is 15 amino acids long. DNA for the CDR3: TGCAGCGTTGGGGCGGCGTCAGGGGATGGAAACACCATATATTTT. This translates into CSVGAASGDGNTIYF.

J is TRBJ2-2 and V is TRBV25-1; D is perhaps TRBD1 (6 bases). The V end was cut by 1 base, the J end by 1 base, with 10 bases between. The CDR3 totals 16 residues. From germline, CDR1 is MGHDK and CDR2 SYGVNS. DNA for the CDR3: TGTGCCAGCAGTGAATTGGGCAGGGGGAACACCGGGGAGCTGTTTTTT. Its translation is CASSELGRGNTGELFF.

The chain uses TRBV5-1 and TRBJ1-6; D gene ambiguous. Germline loops: CDR1 SGHRS, CDR2 YFSETQ. The V end was cut by 0 bases, the J end by 5 bases, with 9 bases between. The CDR3 sequence is 15 residues long. The DNA for the CDR3 is TGCGCCAGCAGCTTGGTATCCGCGAATAATTCACCCCTCCACTTT. Its translation is CASSLVSANNSPLHF.

The chain uses TRBV7-8 and TRBJ2-7; 8 nucleotides line up with TRBD1. V shed 4 bases and J 6 bases; nucleotides not matched to a gene: 11. This CDR3 is 15 amino acids long. Germline V gives CDR1 SGHVS, CDR2 FQNEAQ. This CDR3 reads CASSSLDRDLLEQYF. Here the CDR3 DNA reads TGTGCCAGCAGCTCCCTGGACAGGGACCTCCTCGAGCAGTACTTC.

This chain links TRBV19 with TRBJ1-5; 10 nucleotides match TRBD1. The V segment lost 5 bases and the J segment 1 base; nucleotides outside the gene matches: 5. CDR1 and CDR2 from the germline V gene are LNHDA and SQIVND (reference sequence). The CDR3 has 16 amino acids. The CDR3 DNA reads TGTGCCAGTAGTTCGGGACAGGGGAGGAGCAATCAGCCCCAGCATTTT. It specifies CASSSGQGRSNQPQHF.

This clone was counted a single time. The chain recombines TRBV5-8 with TRBJ1-5, with D unresolved. Per the germline V gene, CDR1 is SGHTS and CDR2 is YDEGEE. The CDR3 is made up of 13 amino acids. The ends were cut back, 2 bases at V and 6 bases at J, with 9 bases in the middle. The CDR3 sequence is CASSLSEFQPQHF. CDR3 nucleotides: TGTGCCAGCAGCTTATCTGAGTTTCAGCCCCAGCATTTT.

The chain carries TRBV5-8 and TRBJ1-1, with 9 bases matching TRBD1. V lost 2 bases and J lost 3; bases outside the gene matches: 5. The CDR3 runs to 15 residues. Germline V gives CDR1 SGHTS, CDR2 YDEGEE. The CDR3 nucleotides are TGTGCCAGCAGCTTTGGGACAGGGTGGGACACTGAAGCTTTCTTT. Encoded protein: CASSFGTGWDTEAFF.

The chain has TRBV28 and TRBJ1-6, with 10 positions matching TRBD1. The CDR3 runs 17 residues. Unmatched junction bases numbered 5, after V lost 6 bases and J lost 0 bases. Per germline, CDR1 MDHEN and CDR2 SYDVKM. The CDR3 DNA reads as TGTGCCAGCAGCTCCGGGACAGGGGCCTCCTATAATTCACCCCTCCACTTT. It codes for CASSSGTGASYNSPLHF.

As regards this clone: The same CDR3 also results from other DNA sequences found in this sample. V is TRBV18 and J is TRBJ1-5; 7 bases fit TRBD1. The V segment lost 3 bases and the J segment 7 bases; nucleotides outside the gene matches: 6. The germline CDR1 and CDR2 sequences are KGHSH and LQKENI. CDR3 length: 14 residues. The CDR3 DNA follows: TGTGCCAGCTCACCCTCACAGGGGAGACAGCCCCAGCATTTT. This gives the protein CASSPSQGRQPQHF. Complete variable domain (other parts from reference TRBV18 and TRBJ1-5): NAGVMQNPRHLVRRRGQEARLRCSPMKGHSHVYWYRQLPEEGLKFMVYLQKENIIDESGMPKERFSAEFPKEGPSILRIQQVVRGDSAAYFCASSPSQGRQPQHFGDGTRLSIL.